This T cell receptor beta chain was identified during a study of Ad26.COV2.S vaccination and SARS-CoV-2 variants. A note on this clone: Antigen unknown.

General study points: Total T cell responses, in the TCR breadth and depth analyses, may have been underestimated. Following vaccination, spike-specific CD8+ and CD4+ T cell responses reportedly exhibited substantial breadth.

Treatment reported: roughly 18 received Ad26.COV2.S at low or high dose, single or two shots; roughly five received placebo; per-sample allocation not given. After the first vaccine or placebo injection, samples were drawn on day 63. A Boston donor was an adult aged 18-55 years. Sequencing used immunoSEQ multiplex PCR; TCRdb keeps in-frame clones, though not all of them. The data show approximately 500,000 clones, approximately 90% seen once. The sequencing here drew on peripheral blood, taken in a trial of Ad26.COV2.S vaccine versus placebo. The sequence was collected from a person aged 18-60 years who received the Ad26.COV2.S COVID-19 vaccine or a placebo.

CDR3 sequence: CATFGTIYF. For the CDR3, the DNA is TGTGCCACATTTGGCACCATATATTTT. The chain carries TRBV3-1 (or the pseudogene TRBV3-2) and TRBJ1-3; D remains ambiguous. The V end was cut by 10 bases, the J end by 9 bases, with 7 bases between. The germline gives CDR1 LGHDT, CDR2 YNNKEL (reference sequence). The CDR3 length is 9 residues.